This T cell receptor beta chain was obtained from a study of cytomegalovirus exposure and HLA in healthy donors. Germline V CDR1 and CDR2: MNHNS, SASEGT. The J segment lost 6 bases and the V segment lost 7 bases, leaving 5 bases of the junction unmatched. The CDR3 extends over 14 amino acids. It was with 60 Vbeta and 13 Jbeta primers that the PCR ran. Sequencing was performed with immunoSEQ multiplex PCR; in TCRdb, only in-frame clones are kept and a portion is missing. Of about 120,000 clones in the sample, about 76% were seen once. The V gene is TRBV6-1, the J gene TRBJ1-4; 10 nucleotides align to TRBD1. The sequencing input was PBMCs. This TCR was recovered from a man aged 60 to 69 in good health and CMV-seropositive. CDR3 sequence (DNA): TGTGCCAGCATTAAAGGGACAGGGGATGAAAAACTGTTTTTT. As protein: CASIKGTGDEKLFF.